This T cell receptor beta chain was identified in a study of blood T cell repertoires in COVID-19. Study-wide background: Italy, Spain and the United States were the sources of the convalescent and acute COVID-19 samples.

In the authors' workflow: Amplification of reference gene primers was used by the study to estimate nucleated cell counts. Clones were sequenced by immunoSEQ multiplex PCR, and TCRdb holds only the in-frame ones, with some missing. V and J calls and clone size come straight from that table; D and trimming were deduced from the DNA. This table has some 150,000 clones, less than 90% appearing once. V lost 5 bases and J 3 bases, leaving 13 bases between the germline ends. The CDR3 has 14 residues. The germline V gene encodes CDR1 SGHAT and CDR2 FQNNGV. V is TRBV11-2 and J is TRBJ1-2; perhaps TRBD1 as D (6 bases). Sequencing was performed on peripheral blood. The sequence was collected from a woman in her seventies with acute or convalescent COVID-19. The CDR3 reads CASSLSPGDYGYTF. CDR3 in DNA: TGTGCCAGCAGCCTTAGTCCAGGGGACTATGGCTACACCTTC. Variable domain in full (rest from reference TRBV11-2 and TRBJ1-2): EAGVAQSPRYKIIEKRQSVAFWCNPISGHATLYWYQQILGQGPKLLIQFQNNGVVDDSQLPKDRFSAERLKGVDSTLKIQPAKLEDSAVYLCASSLSPGDYGYTFGSGTRLTVV.